Presented here are 18 T cell receptor beta chains from one specimen sequenced in a study of T-cell memory formation after mild COVID-19. MiXCR was run by TCRdb on the 5' RACE reads, yielding one entry per CDR3 protein. The data show approximately 500,000 distinct CDR3 sequences, more than 20% seen once. The sample taken for sequencing was PBMCs or a T cell subset sorted from them (not recorded which). The receptors were gathered from an adult woman who had mild COVID-19 (a few samples of this study predate the infection). Cell type and time point are not known.

This chain links TRBV18 with TRBJ2-2; no firm D call. The V gene lost 2 bases and the J gene lost 4 bases, with 11 bases spanning the gap. CDR1 is KGHSH, CDR2 LQKENI, per germline. The CDR3 is made up of 15 amino acids. The CDR3 spells CASSPLNGFTGELFF. CDR3 nucleotides: TGTGCCAGCTCACCATTGAACGGTTTCACCGGGGAGCTGTTTTTT.

This clonotype was observed a few times. Here the CDR3 DNA reads TGTGCCAGCAGCTACAGTAGGGGGCTTATAAGCTCCTACAATGAGCAGTTCTTC. The encoded protein is CASSYSRGLISSYNEQFF. The chain couples TRBV5-5 to TRBJ2-1; 7 bases align to TRBD1. V lost 3 bases, J lost 0 bases, and 12 bases stayed unmatched. The CDR3 consists of 18 residues. Per germline, CDR1 SGHKS and CDR2 YYEKEE (reference sequence).

The V call is TRBV4-1, the J call TRBJ2-3; tentative D call: TRBD2 (6 bases). The germline V gene has CDR1 MGHRA and CDR2 YSYEKL. The length of the CDR3 is 16 residues. Trimming took off 0 bases at V and 4 bases at J, with 14 bases between the two ends. CDR3 nucleotides: TGCGCCAGCAGCCAAGAACTAGCTCCGGGTGCAGATACGCAGTATTTT. It translates to CASSQELAPGADTQYF.

This sequence joins TRBV29-1 and TRBJ2-3; 7 bases map to TRBD2. V shed 3 bases, J shed 4 bases, and the junction held 1 base outside the gene matches. This CDR3 comprises 12 residues. CDR1 and CDR2 from the germline V gene are SQVTM and ANQGSEA. This chain's CDR3 is CSVERESDTQYF. The CDR3 bases are TGCAGCGTTGAGCGGGAGTCAGATACGCAGTATTTT.

This clonotype was seen a few times. The rearrangement joins TRBV30 to TRBJ2-1, with TRBD2 matching over 12 bases. V trimming: 3 bases; J trimming: 7 bases; junction bases outside the gene matches: 4. CDR1 and CDR2 from the germline V gene are GTSNPN and SVGIG (reference sequence). The CDR3 has 14 residues. CDR3 sequence: CAWSRTSGINEQFF. CDR3 DNA sequence: TGTGCCTGGAGCCGGACTAGCGGGATAAATGAGCAGTTCTTC.

This clonotype was counted only a few times. The genes are TRBV29-1 and TRBJ2-7; D not resolved. This CDR3 contains 14 residues. Germline V CDR1 and CDR2: SQVTM, ANQGSEA. V lost 6 bases, J lost 2 bases, and 17 bases lay in between. The CDR3 coding sequence is TGCAGCGTGGCCCAAACTGGGGAAACCTACGAGCAGTACTTC. This gives the protein CSVAQTGETYEQYF.

This clonotype showed up just a few times. The rearrangement uses TRBV5-6 and TRBJ1-1, with a possible D match to TRBD1 (6 bases). Trimming cost V 4 bases and J 3 bases, with 13 bases left between them. The CDR3 extends over 14 amino acids. Germline values: CDR1 SGHDT, CDR2 YYEEEE. CDR3 region: CASSLGAPDTEAFF. CDR3 DNA sequence: TGTGCCAGCAGCCTGGGGGCGCCGGACACTGAAGCTTTCTTT.

This clonotype was counted a few times. The chain is built from TRBV19 and TRBJ1-5; tentative D call: TRBD1 (6 bases). CDR1 and CDR2 (germline): LNHDA, SQIVND (reference sequence). The CDR3 totals 14 residues. The V end lost 9 bases, the J end lost 6 bases, and 18 bases lay between the germline ends. The CDR3 spells CASHNAGVGQPQHF. DNA for the CDR3: TGTGCCAGCCATAACGCAGGGGTAGGTCAGCCCCAGCATTTT.

This clonotype was seen a few times. This rearrangement joins TRBV5-1 to TRBJ2-1; 13 bases fit TRBD2. The V and J ends lost 0 bases and 5 bases, in that order; junction bases with no gene match: 5. From germline, CDR1 is SGHRS and CDR2 YFSETQ. CDR3 length equals 17 residues. The CDR3 loop is CASSLGLAGGLDNEQFF. CDR3 nucleotide sequence: TGCGCCAGCAGCTTGGGACTAGCGGGAGGCCTCGACAATGAGCAGTTCTTC.

The genes are TRBV18 and TRBJ2-7, with 8 bases that match TRBD1. Germline trimming cut 3 bases from V and 1 base from J; bases unmatched to any gene: 5. This CDR3 spans 15 amino acids. CDR1 and CDR2 from the germline V gene are KGHSH and LQKENI. CDR3: CASSPSGTGSYEQYF. The DNA of the CDR3 is TGTGCCAGCTCACCGTCCGGGACAGGATCCTACGAGCAGTACTTC.

This sequence joins TRBV4-1 and TRBJ2-7, with a possible D match to TRBD1 (7 bases). Germline assignment: CDR1 MGHRA and CDR2 YSYEKL. The CDR3 loop spans 15 amino acids. Trimming cost V 2 bases and J 1 base, with 12 bases left between them. The CDR3 DNA reads as TGCGCCAGCAGCCAATCGACAGGGAGGTCCTACGAGCAGTACTTC. As protein: CASSQSTGRSYEQYF.

The chain carries TRBV18 and TRBJ2-1; TRBD2 agrees at 12 bases. With 0 bases clipped from V and 12 bases from J, the junction kept 9 bases outside the gene matches. Germline V gene sequence: CDR1 KGHSH, CDR2 LQKENI. The CDR3 spans 16 residues. The CDR3 loop reads CASSPPWTSGARGQFF. CDR3 DNA: TGTGCCAGCTCACCACCGTGGACTAGCGGGGCCCGGGGGCAGTTCTTC.

This clonotype has a handful of counts. The chain has TRBV6-5 and TRBJ1-6, with D possibly being TRBD1 (5 bases). Germline CDR1 MNHEY, CDR2 SVGAGI. The CDR3 is 20 amino acids. V dropped 0 bases and J dropped 0 bases, with 18 bases sitting between them. The CDR3 bases are TGTGCCAGCAGTTACTCGATTGGTGGAGGGGCAAGCTCCTATAATTCACCCCTCCACTTT. Translated, it gives CASSYSIGGGASSYNSPLHF.

This clonotype turned up a few times. V usage is TRBV12-3 or TRBV12-4 and J usage is TRBJ2-3; the match to TRBD2 covers 10 bases. Trimming took 7 bases from V and 3 from J; bases not matched to a gene: 22. This CDR3 is 20 amino acids long. CDR3: CASTPGLGSGGLETTDTQYF. In DNA, the CDR3 is TGTGCCAGCACCCCCGGGTTAGGTAGCGGGGGGTTAGAGACGACAGATACGCAGTATTTT.

This chain links TRBV4-2 with TRBJ2-3, with 10 nucleotides matching TRBD2. CDR1 and CDR2 from the germline V gene are LGHNA and YNFKEQ. Trimming at V came to 0 bases and at J to 2 bases, leaving 2 bases not matched to a gene. The CDR3 extends over 16 amino acids. The DNA of the CDR3 is TGTGCCAGCAGCCAAGAACTAGCGGGACTCACAGATACGCAGTATTTT. Amino acid sequence: CASSQELAGLTDTQYF.

This clonotype was counted only a few times. V usage is TRBV5-1 and J usage is TRBJ2-1, with D unclear. V was clipped by 4 bases and J by 7 bases, with 6 bases between them. The CDR3 sequence is 11 residues long. CDR1 SGHRS and CDR2 YFSETQ come from the germline V gene. The CDR3 bases are TGCGCCAGCAGCCCCGAGAATGAGCAGTTCTTC. Protein sequence: CASSPENEQFF.

This clonotype was recorded a few times. The gene calls are TRBV18 and TRBJ2-7; 9 bases match TRBD1. The CDR3 consists of 14 residues. Germline values: CDR1 KGHSH, CDR2 LQKENI. The ends lost 6 bases at V and 3 bases at J; junction bases unmatched: 6. CDR3 in amino acids: CASSDGTGLYEQYF. CDR3 bases: TGTGCCAGCTCCGACGGGACAGGGCTCTACGAGCAGTACTTC.

This clonotype was detected ten times or more. The chain couples TRBV6-2 or TRBV6-3 to TRBJ2-7; no definite D call. This CDR3 is built from 13 residues. Germline V CDR1 and CDR2: MNHEY, SVGEGT. Trimming left V 3 bases short and J 3 bases short, with 9 bases between. CDR3 loop: CASSYYSYYEQYF. The CDR3 nucleotides are TGTGCCAGCAGTTATTACAGCTACTACGAGCAGTACTTC.